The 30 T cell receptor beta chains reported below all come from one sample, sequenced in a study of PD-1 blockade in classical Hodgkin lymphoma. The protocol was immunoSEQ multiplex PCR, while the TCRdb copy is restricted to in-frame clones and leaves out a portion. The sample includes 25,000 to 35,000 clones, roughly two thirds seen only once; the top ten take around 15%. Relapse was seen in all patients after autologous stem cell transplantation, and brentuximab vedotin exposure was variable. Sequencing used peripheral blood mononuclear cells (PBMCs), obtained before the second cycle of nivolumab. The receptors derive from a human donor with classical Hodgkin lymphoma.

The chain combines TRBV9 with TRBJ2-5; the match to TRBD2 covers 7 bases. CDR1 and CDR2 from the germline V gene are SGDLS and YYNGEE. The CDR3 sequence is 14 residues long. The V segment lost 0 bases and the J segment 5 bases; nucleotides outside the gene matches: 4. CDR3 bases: TGTGCCAGCAGCGTAGCCAGCGGGGATGAGACCCAGTACTTC. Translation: CASSVASGDETQYF.

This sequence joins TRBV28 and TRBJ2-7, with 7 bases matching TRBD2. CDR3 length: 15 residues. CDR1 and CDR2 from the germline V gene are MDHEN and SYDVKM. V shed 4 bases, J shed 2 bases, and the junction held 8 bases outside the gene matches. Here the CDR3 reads CASSSPGEGTYEQYV. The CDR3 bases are TGTGCCAGCAGTTCCCCTGGGGAGGGCACCTACGAGCAGTACGTC.

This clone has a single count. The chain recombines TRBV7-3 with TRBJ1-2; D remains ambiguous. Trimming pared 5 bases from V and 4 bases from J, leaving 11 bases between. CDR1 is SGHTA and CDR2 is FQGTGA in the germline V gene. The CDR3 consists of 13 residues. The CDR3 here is CASSPNGGYGYTF. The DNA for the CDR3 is TGTGCCAGCAGCCCCAATGGTGGCTATGGCTACACCTTC. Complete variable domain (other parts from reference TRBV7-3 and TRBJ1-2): GAGVSQTPSNKVTEKGKYVELRCDPISGHTALYWYRQSLGQGPEFLIYFQGTGAADDSGLPNDRFFAVRPEGSVSTLKIQRTERGDSAVYLCASSPNGGYGYTFGSGTRLTVV.

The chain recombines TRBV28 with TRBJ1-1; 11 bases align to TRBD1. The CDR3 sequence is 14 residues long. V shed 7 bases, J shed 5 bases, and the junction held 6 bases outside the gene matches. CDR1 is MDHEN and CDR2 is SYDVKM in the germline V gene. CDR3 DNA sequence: TGTGCCAGCACCCCGGGGGACAGGGGGACTGAAGCTTTCTTT. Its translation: CASTPGDRGTEAFF.

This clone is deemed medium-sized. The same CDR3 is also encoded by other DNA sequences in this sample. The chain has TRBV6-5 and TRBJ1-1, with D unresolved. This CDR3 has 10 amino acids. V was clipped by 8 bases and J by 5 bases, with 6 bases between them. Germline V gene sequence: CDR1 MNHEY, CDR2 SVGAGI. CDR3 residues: CASGSTEAFF. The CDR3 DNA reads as TGTGCCAGCGGGAGTACTGAAGCTTTCTTT.

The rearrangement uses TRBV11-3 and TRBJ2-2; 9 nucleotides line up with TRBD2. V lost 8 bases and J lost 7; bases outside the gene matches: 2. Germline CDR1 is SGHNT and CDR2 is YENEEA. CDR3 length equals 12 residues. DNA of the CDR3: TGTGCCAGCTGTAGCGGGGGCGGGGAGCTGTTTTTT. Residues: CASCSGGGELFF.

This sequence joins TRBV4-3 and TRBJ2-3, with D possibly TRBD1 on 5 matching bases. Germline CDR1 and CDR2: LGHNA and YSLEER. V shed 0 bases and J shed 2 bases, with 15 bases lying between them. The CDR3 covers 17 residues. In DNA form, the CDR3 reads TGCGCCAGCAGCCAAGAGGATGGGTCAGGGTTCACAGATACGCAGTATTTT. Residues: CASSQEDGSGFTDTQYF.

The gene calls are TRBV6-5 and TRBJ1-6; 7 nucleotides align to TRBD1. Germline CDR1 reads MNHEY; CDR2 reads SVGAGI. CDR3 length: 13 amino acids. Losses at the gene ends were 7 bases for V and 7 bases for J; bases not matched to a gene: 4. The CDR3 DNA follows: TGTGCCAGCACTTGGACAGGAAATTCACCCCTCCACTTT. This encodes CASTWTGNSPLHF.

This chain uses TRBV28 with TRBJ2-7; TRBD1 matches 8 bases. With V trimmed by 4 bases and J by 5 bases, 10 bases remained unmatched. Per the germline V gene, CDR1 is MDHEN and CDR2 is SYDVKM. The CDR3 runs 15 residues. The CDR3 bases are TGTGCCAGCAGTTGGGGGACAGGACGAGCCAACGAGCAGTACGTC. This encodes CASSWGTGRANEQYV.

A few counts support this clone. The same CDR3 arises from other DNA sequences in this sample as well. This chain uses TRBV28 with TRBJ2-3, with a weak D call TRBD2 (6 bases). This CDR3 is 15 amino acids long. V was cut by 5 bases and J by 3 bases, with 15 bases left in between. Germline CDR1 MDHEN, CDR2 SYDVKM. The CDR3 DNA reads TGTGCCAGCAGTCCCCCTAGCGATCTGACAGATACGCAGTATTTT. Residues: CASSPPSDLTDTQYF.

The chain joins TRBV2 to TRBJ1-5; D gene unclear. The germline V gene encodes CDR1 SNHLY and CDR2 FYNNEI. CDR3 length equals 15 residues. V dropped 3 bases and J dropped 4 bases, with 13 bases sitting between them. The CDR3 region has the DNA TGTGCCAGCAGTGATTCCGGGATTGGAAATCAGCCCCAGCATTTT. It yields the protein CASSDSGIGNQPQHF.

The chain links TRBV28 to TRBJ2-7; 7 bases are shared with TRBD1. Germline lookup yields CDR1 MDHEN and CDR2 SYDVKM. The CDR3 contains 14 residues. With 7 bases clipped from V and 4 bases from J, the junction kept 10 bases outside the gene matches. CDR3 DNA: TGTGCCAGCAATCCAGACAGGGTAAGGTACGAGCAGTACTTC. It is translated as CASNPDRVRYEQYF.

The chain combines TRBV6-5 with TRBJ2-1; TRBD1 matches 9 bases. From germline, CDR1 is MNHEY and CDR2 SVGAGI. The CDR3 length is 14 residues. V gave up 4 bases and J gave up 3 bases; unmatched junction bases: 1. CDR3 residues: CASSSGQGYNEQFF. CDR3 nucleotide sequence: TGTGCCAGCAGTTCGGGACAGGGCTACAATGAGCAGTTCTTC.

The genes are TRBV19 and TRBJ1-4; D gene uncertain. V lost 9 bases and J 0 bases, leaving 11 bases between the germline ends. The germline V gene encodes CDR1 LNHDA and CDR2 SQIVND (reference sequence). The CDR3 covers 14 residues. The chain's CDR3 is CASRKGATNEKLFF. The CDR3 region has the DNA TGTGCCAGCAGAAAGGGTGCAACTAATGAAAAACTGTTTTTT.

The chain's CDR3 is CASRFTGMNTEAFF. The CDR3, as DNA: TGTGCCAGCAGATTTACAGGAATGAACACTGAAGCTTTCTTT. The rearrangement uses TRBV6-6 and TRBJ1-1; perhaps TRBD1 as D (5 bases). CDR1 and CDR2 from the germline V gene are MNHNY and SVGAGI (reference sequence). The CDR3 consists of 14 residues. V was trimmed by 6 bases and J by 0 bases, leaving 11 bases between them.

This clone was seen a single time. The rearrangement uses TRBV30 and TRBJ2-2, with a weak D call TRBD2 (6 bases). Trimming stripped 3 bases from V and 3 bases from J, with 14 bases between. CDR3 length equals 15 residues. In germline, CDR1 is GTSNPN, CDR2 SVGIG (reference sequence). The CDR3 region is CAWSAGTHYTGELFF. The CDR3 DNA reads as TGTGCCTGGAGCGCCGGGACTCATTACACCGGGGAGCTGTTTTTT. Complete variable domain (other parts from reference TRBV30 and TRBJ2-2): SQTIHQWPATLVQPVGSPLSLECTVEGTSNPNLYWYRQAAGRGLQLLFYSVGIGQISSEVPQNLSASRPQDRQFILSSKKLLLSDSGFYLCAWSAGTHYTGELFFGEGSRLTVL.

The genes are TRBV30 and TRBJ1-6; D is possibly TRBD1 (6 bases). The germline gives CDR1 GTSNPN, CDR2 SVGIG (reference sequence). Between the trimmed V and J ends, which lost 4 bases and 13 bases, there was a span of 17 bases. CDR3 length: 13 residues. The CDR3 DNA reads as TGTGCCTGGACCGGACAGTTCCCTGGGCCCCTCCACTTT. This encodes CAWTGQFPGPLHF.

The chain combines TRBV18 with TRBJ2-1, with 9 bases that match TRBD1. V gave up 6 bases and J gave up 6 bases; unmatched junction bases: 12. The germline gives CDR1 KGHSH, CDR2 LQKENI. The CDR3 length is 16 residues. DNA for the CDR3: TGTGCCAGCTCCCATAATCCGGGACAGGGAACCAATGAGCAGTTCTTC. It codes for CASSHNPGQGTNEQFF. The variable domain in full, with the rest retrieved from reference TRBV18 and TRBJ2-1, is NAGVMQNPRHLVRRRGQEARLRCSPMKGHSHVYWYRQLPEEGLKFMVYLQKENIIDESGMPKERFSAEFPKEGPSILRIQQVVRGDSAAYFCASSHNPGQGTNEQFFGPGTRLTVL.

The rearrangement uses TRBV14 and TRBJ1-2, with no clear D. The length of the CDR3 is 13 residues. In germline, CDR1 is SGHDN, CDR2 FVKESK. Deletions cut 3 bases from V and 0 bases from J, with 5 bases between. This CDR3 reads CASSQGANYGYTF. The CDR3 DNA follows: TGTGCCAGCAGCCAGGGAGCTAACTATGGCTACACCTTC.

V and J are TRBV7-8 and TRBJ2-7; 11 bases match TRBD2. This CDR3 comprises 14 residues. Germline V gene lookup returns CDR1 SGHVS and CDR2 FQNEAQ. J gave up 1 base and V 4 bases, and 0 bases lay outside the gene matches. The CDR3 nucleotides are TGTGCCAGCAGCTCTAGCGGGGGGTCCTACGAGCAGTACTTC. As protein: CASSSSGGSYEQYF.

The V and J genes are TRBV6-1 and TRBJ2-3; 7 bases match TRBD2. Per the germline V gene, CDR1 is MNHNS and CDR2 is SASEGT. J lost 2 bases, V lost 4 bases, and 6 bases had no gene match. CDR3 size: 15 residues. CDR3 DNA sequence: TGTGCCAGCAGTGCCCTGGGGGGGTACACAGATACGCAGTATTTT. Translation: CASSALGGYTDTQYF.

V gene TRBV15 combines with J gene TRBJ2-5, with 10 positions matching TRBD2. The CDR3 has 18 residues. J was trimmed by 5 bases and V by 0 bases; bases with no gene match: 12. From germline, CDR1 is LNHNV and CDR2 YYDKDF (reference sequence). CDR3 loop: CATSREGSGGALEETQYF. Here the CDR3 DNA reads TGTGCCACCAGCAGAGAAGGGAGCGGGGGGGCCCTGGAGGAGACCCAGTACTTC.

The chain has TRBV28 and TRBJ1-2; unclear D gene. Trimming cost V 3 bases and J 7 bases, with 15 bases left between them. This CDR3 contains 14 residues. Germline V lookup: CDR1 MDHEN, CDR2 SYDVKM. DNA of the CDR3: TGTGCCAGCAGTTTGAGCCCAACGACTCGTGGCTACACCTTC. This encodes CASSLSPTTRGYTF.

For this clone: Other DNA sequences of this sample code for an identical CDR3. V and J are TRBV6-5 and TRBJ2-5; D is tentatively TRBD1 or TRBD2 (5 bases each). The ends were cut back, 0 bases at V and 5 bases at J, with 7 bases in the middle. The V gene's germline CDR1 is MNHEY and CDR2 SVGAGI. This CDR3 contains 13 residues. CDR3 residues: CASSYSWGETQYF. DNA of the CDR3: TGTGCCAGCAGTTACTCGTGGGGGGAGACCCAGTACTTC.

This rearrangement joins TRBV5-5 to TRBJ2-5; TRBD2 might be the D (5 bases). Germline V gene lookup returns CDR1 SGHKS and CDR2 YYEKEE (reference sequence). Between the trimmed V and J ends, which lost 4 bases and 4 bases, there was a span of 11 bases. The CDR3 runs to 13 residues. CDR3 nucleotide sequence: TGTGCCAGCAGCGCTTCAACTAGAGAGACCCAGTACTTC. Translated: CASSASTRETQYF.

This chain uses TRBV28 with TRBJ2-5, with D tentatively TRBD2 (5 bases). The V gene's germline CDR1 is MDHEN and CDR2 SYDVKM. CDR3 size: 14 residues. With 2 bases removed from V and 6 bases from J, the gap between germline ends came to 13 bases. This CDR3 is CASSLVGLMQTQYF. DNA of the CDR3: TGTGCCAGCAGTTTAGTAGGACTTATGCAGACCCAGTACTTC.

The CDR3 region has the DNA TGTGCCAGCAGCGTAGTGGGACAGATTAACACAGATACGCAGTATTTT. Protein: CASSVVGQINTDTQYF. The rearrangement uses TRBV9 and TRBJ2-3; 7 nucleotides line up with TRBD1. CDR1 is SGDLS and CDR2 is YYNGEE in the germline V gene. J was trimmed by 2 bases and V by 0 bases; bases with no gene match: 6. The CDR3 covers 16 residues.

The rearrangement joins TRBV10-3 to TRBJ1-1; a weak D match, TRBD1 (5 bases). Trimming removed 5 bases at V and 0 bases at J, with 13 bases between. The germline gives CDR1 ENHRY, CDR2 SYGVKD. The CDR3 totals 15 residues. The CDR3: CAISKSDSLNTEAFF. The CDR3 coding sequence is TGTGCCATCAGTAAATCCGACAGCCTGAACACTGAAGCTTTCTTT.

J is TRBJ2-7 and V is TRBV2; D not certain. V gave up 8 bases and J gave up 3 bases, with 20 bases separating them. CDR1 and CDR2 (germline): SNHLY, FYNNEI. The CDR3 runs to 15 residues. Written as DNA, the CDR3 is TGTGCCAGCTTTCTATACGGACGGGCTAGCTACGAGCAGTACTTC. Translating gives CASFLYGRASYEQYF.

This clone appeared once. CDR3: CASSLSGGITEAFF. The CDR3 DNA is TGTGCCAGCAGCTTAAGTGGAGGGATCACTGAAGCTTTCTTT. This sequence joins TRBV7-2 and TRBJ1-1; D is undetermined. Germline lookup yields CDR1 SGHTA and CDR2 FQGNSA. V was clipped by 2 bases and J by 4 bases, with 11 bases between them. This CDR3 is built from 14 residues.